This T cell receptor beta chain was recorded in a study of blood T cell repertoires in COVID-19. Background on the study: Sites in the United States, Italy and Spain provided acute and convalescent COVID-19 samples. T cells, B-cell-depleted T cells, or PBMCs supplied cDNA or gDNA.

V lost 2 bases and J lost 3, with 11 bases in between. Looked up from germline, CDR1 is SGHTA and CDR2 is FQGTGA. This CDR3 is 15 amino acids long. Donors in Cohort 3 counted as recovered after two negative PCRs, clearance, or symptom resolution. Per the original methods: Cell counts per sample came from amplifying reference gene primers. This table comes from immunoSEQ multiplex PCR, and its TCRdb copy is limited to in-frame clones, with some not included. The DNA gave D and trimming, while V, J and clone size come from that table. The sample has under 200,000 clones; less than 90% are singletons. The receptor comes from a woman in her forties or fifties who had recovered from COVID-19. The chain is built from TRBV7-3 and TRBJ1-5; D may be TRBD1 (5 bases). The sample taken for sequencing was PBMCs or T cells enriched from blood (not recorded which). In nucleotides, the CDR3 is TGTGCCAGCAGCTTACGTGGGGGGAACAATCAGCCCCAGCATTTT. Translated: CASSLRGGNNQPQHF. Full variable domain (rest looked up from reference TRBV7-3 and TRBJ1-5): GAGVSQTPSNKVTEKGKYVELRCDPISGHTALYWYRQSLGQGPEFLIYFQGTGAADDSGLPNDRFFAVRPEGSVSTLKIQRTERGDSAVYLCASSLRGGNNQPQHFGDGTRLSIL.